The 6 T cell receptor beta chains listed next were all sequenced from one sample in a study of blood T cell repertoires in COVID-19. Sequencing used immunoSEQ multiplex PCR; TCRdb keeps in-frame clones, though not all of them. This table has about 340,000 clones, more than 90% appearing once. Source material: PBMCs or T cells enriched from blood (not recorded which). These receptors came from a woman aged 25 to 45 who had recovered from COVID-19.

The gene calls are TRBV7-8 and TRBJ2-2; D is possibly TRBD1 (6 bases). Trimming removed 5 bases from V and 0 bases from J, with 10 bases in between. This CDR3 comprises 15 residues. Germline V lookup: CDR1 SGHVS, CDR2 FQNEAQ. CDR3: CASSPRQANTGELFF. Written as DNA, the CDR3 is TGTGCCAGCAGCCCCCGACAGGCGAACACCGGGGAGCTGTTTTTT.

V gene TRBV12-5 combines with J gene TRBJ2-2; 10 bases are shared with TRBD2. CDR1 is LGHNT, CDR2 FRNRAP, per germline. The CDR3 sequence is 17 residues long. The ends lost 1 base at V and 3 bases at J; junction bases unmatched: 5. As DNA, the CDR3 is TGTGCTAGTGGTTTGGATCTAGCGGGAGTGGACACCGGGGAGCTGTTTTTT. Translated: CASGLDLAGVDTGELFF.

The V gene is TRBV3-1 (or the pseudogene TRBV3-2), the J gene TRBJ1-2; perhaps TRBD1 as D (5 bases). The V end was cut by 4 bases, the J end by 4 bases, with 16 bases between. This CDR3 comprises 15 residues. The germline CDR1 and CDR2 sequences are LGHDT and YNNKEL (reference sequence). The CDR3 is CASSPGTGFLYGYTF. The CDR3 coding sequence is TGTGCCAGCAGCCCTGGGACTGGCTTTCTCTATGGCTACACCTTC.

This chain uses TRBV18 with TRBJ1-2, with D hard to call. CDR1 is KGHSH, CDR2 LQKENI, per germline. Deletions cut 6 bases from V and 2 bases from J, with 4 bases between. The CDR3 sequence is 11 residues long. In DNA, the CDR3 is TGTGCCAGCTCCCCGAACTATGGCTACACCTTC. Its protein is CASSPNYGYTF.

The sample holds one count of this clone. This rearrangement joins TRBV4-1 to TRBJ1-4; perhaps TRBD1 as D (5 bases). CDR1 is MGHRA and CDR2 is YSYEKL in the germline V gene. Trimming pared 1 base from V and 8 bases from J, leaving 14 bases between. This CDR3 comprises 15 residues. The CDR3 DNA follows: TGCGCCAGCAGCCAAGCGTTCGCAGGGAGGGAAAAACTGTTTTTT. This translates into CASSQAFAGREKLFF.

The rearrangement uses TRBV30 and TRBJ1-5; D ambiguous. Germline V gives CDR1 GTSNPN, CDR2 SVGIG (reference sequence). This CDR3 has 14 residues. Trimming shortened V by 0 bases and J by 7 bases, and 13 bases separated the two germline ends. CDR3 nucleotide sequence: TGTGCCTGGAGTGTTGGGTCCACGGGACAGCCCCAGCATTTT. It encodes CAWSVGSTGQPQHF.